This TCR beta chain stems from a study of cytomegalovirus exposure and HLA in healthy donors. General study findings and limits: Roughly uniform sequencing depth across donors was assumed, possibly incorrectly.

V was trimmed by 7 bases and J by 5 bases, leaving 18 bases between them. The CDR3 runs to 15 residues. Germline CDR1 MNHGY, CDR2 SVAAGI. This clone was seen only a few times. The antigen is not known. Primers for the PCR totalled 60 Vbeta and 13 Jbeta. The assay was immunoSEQ multiplex PCR, and TCRdb's table has in-frame clones only and misses some. The sample lists 100,000 to 150,000 clones, about 85% occurring once. This receptor was obtained from a boy aged 10-17 years in good health and CMV-seronegative. The chain joins TRBV6-9 to TRBJ1-5; a weak D match, TRBD1 (6 bases). Material: PBMCs. The CDR3 DNA follows: TGTGCCAGCATCCCGAGGGGGGGCGGGGATCAGCCCCAGCATTTT. Residues: CASIPRGGGDQPQHF.